The next 20 T cell receptor beta chains were all read from a single sample in a study of blood T cell repertoires in COVID-19. Assay: immunoSEQ multiplex PCR; the TCRdb copy retains only in-frame clones and omits some. Of under 250,000 clones in the sample, roughly 90% were seen once. What was sequenced was peripheral blood. The receptors come from a man in his sixties with acute or convalescent COVID-19.

Comments on this clone: The sample contains more than one DNA sequence encoding this CDR3. The rearrangement uses TRBV2 and TRBJ2-3; 7 bases fit TRBD1. J was trimmed by 0 bases and V by 9 bases; bases with no gene match: 9. The CDR3 consists of 15 residues. In germline, CDR1 is SNHLY, CDR2 FYNNEI. This CDR3 reads CASSRGTASTDTQYF. The CDR3 nucleotides are TGTGCCAGTTCCCGAGGGACAGCCAGCACAGATACGCAGTATTTT.

This clone was seen only a few times. V usage is TRBV7-2 and J usage is TRBJ2-4, with D maybe TRBD1 (5 bases). Germline lookup yields CDR1 SGHTA and CDR2 FQGNSA. The CDR3 runs to 16 residues. Trimming took 1 base from V and 8 from J, leaving 18 bases between them. For the CDR3, the DNA is TGTGCCAGCAGCTTAGTTAGACCAGGGTACGTCTACATTCAGTACTTC. As protein: CASSLVRPGYVYIQYF.

The genes are TRBV9 and TRBJ1-1, with 8 nucleotides matching TRBD1. The length of the CDR3 is 14 residues. Germline CDR1 reads SGDLS; CDR2 reads YYNGEE. V gave up 4 bases and J gave up 5 bases; unmatched junction bases: 7. This CDR3 reads CASSHLTGGTEAFF. DNA of the CDR3: TGTGCCAGCAGCCACCTAACAGGGGGGACTGAAGCTTTCTTT. The full variable domain, with the rest looked up from reference TRBV9 and TRBJ1-1, is DSGVTQTPKHLITATGQRVTLRCSPRSGDLSVYWYQQSLDQGLQFLIQYYNGEERAKGNILERFSAQQFPDLHSELNLSSLELGDSALYFCASSHLTGGTEAFFGQGTRLTVV.

V gene TRBV6-5 combines with J gene TRBJ2-7; 9 nucleotides match TRBD2. The CDR3 has 14 amino acids. Germline CDR1 MNHEY, CDR2 SVGAGI. The J segment lost 5 bases and the V segment lost 6 bases, leaving 8 bases of the junction unmatched. CDR3 sequence: CASRQSGRPDEQYF. In nucleotides, the CDR3 is TGTGCCAGCAGACAAAGCGGGAGGCCGGACGAGCAGTACTTC.

The chain couples TRBV7-2 to TRBJ1-2; D possibly corresponds to TRBD1 (6 bases). The CDR3 is 17 amino acids. The ends were cut back, 0 bases at V and 2 bases at J, with 16 bases in the middle. Germline values: CDR1 SGHTA, CDR2 FQGNSA. CDR3 bases: TGTGCCAGCAGCTTAGCGGAACGTCCGGGGGGCAACTATGGCTACACCTTC. It yields the protein CASSLAERPGGNYGYTF.

The rearrangement joins TRBV7-9 to TRBJ1-2, with D maybe TRBD1 (6 bases). CDR1 SEHNR and CDR2 FQNEAQ come from the germline V gene (reference sequence). The CDR3 covers 13 residues. The germline V and J ends were trimmed by 5 bases and 8 bases, with 15 bases remaining between them. CDR3 DNA sequence: TGTGCCAGCAGCCTCCCCCAGGGGTTAGGCTACACCTTC. This gives the protein CASSLPQGLGYTF. Based on the CDR3 plus reference TRBV7-9 and TRBJ1-2, the full variable domain is DTGVSQNPRHKITKRGQNVTFRCDPISEHNRLYWYRQTLGQGPEFLTYFQNEAQLEKSRLLSDRFSAERPKGSFSTLEIQRTEQGDSAMYLCASSLPQGLGYTFGSGTRLTVV.

CDR3 region: CASSLASRAAEQYF. The CDR3 DNA reads as TGTGCCAGCAGCTTGGCATCCAGGGCCGCCGAGCAGTACTTC. The chain carries TRBV5-8 and TRBJ2-7, with TRBD1 as a possible D gene (5 bases). CDR1 SGHTS and CDR2 YDEGEE come from the germline V gene. V lost 0 bases and J lost 6, with 13 bases in between. This CDR3 comprises 14 residues.

The rearrangement joins TRBV6-2 or TRBV6-3 to TRBJ2-1; D is perhaps TRBD2 (6 bases). CDR3 size: 12 residues. V lost 5 bases and J lost 8, with 10 bases in between. Germline CDR1 reads MNHEY; CDR2 reads SVGEGT. The CDR3 here is CASSLWDYEQFF. The DNA of the CDR3 is TGTGCCAGCAGTCTATGGGACTATGAGCAGTTCTTC.

This clone was seen a few times. The V gene is TRBV24-1, the J gene TRBJ2-7, with 7 bases matching TRBD1. The CDR3 is made up of 15 amino acids. Trimming cost V 4 bases and J 3 bases; bases outside gene matches: 8. From germline, CDR1 is KGHDR and CDR2 SFDVKD. The CDR3 coding sequence is TGTGCCACCAGTGACACTAGGACAGGAAACTACGAGCAGTACTTC. This sequence encodes CATSDTRTGNYEQYF.

The V gene is TRBV2, the J gene TRBJ2-4, with TRBD1 identical over 7 bases. CDR1 and CDR2 (germline): SNHLY, FYNNEI. V lost 7 bases to trimming and J lost 4 bases; unmatched junction nucleotides: 10. The CDR3 runs to 15 residues. DNA for the CDR3: TGTGCCAGCACAAAAAACAGGGGAACAAAAAACATTCAGTACTTC. Translated, it gives CASTKNRGTKNIQYF. Full variable domain (missing parts from reference TRBV2 and TRBJ2-4): EPEVTQTPSHQVTQMGQEVILRCVPISNHLYFYWYRQILGQKVEFLVSFYNNEISEKSEIFDDQFSVERPDGSNFTLKIRSTKLEDSAMYFCASTKNRGTKNIQYFGAGTRLSVL.

This chain connects TRBV28 to TRBJ1-1; D not certain. The CDR3 extends over 14 amino acids. V lost 3 bases, J lost 2 bases, and 10 bases lay in between. Germline-derived CDR1 and CDR2 are MDHEN and SYDVKM. The CDR3 spells CASSLRAFNTEAFF. CDR3 bases: TGTGCCAGCAGTTTGAGGGCCTTCAACACTGAAGCTTTCTTT.

This clone is a singleton in its sample. J is TRBJ2-2 and V is TRBV29-1, with D unresolved. V lost 1 base and J lost 1, with 7 bases in between. The CDR3 has 14 residues. CDR1 and CDR2 from the germline V gene are SQVTM and ANQGSEA. The CDR3 protein is CSVEVSRNTGELFF. CDR3 in DNA: TGCAGCGTTGAAGTAAGCCGGAACACCGGGGAGCTGTTTTTT.

The chain links TRBV9 to TRBJ2-7; 8 bases align to TRBD2. The V segment lost 0 bases and the J segment 5 bases; nucleotides outside the gene matches: 7. CDR1 and CDR2 from the germline V gene are SGDLS and YYNGEE. CDR3 size: 15 residues. The CDR3 sequence: CASSVARGGRNEQYF. The CDR3 nucleotides read TGTGCCAGCAGCGTAGCTCGGGGGGGTAGAAACGAGCAGTACTTC. The full variable domain, completed using reference TRBV9 and TRBJ2-7, is DSGVTQTPKHLITATGQRVTLRCSPRSGDLSVYWYQQSLDQGLQFLIQYYNGEERAKGNILERFSAQQFPDLHSELNLSSLELGDSALYFCASSVARGGRNEQYFGPGTRLTVT.

The chain is built from TRBV28 and TRBJ2-3; TRBD2 matches at 7 bases. V lost 5 bases to trimming and J lost 0 bases; unmatched junction nucleotides: 8. Germline lookup yields CDR1 MDHEN and CDR2 SYDVKM. This CDR3 has 16 amino acids. CDR3 DNA sequence: TGTGCCAGCAGTCTCGTCAGCGGGAAAAGCACAGATACGCAGTATTTT. Its translation is CASSLVSGKSTDTQYF. Full variable domain (missing parts from reference TRBV28 and TRBJ2-3): DVKVTQSSRYLVKRTGEKVFLECVQDMDHENMFWYRQDPGLGLRLIYFSYDVKMKEKGDIPEGYSVSREKKERFSLILESASTNQTSMYLCASSLVSGKSTDTQYFGPGTRLTVL.

This chain links TRBV30 with TRBJ2-7, with D perhaps matching TRBD1 (6 bases). V lost 0 bases, J lost 1 base, and 13 bases lay in between. The V gene's germline CDR1 is GTSNPN and CDR2 SVGIG (reference sequence). The CDR3 sequence is 15 residues long. The DNA for the CDR3 is TGTGCCTGGAGTGTCGGGGACACTCAATCCTACGAGCAGTACTTC. Its translation is CAWSVGDTQSYEQYF. Supplemented by reference TRBV30 and TRBJ2-7, the full variable domain reads SQTIHQWPATLVQPVGSPLSLECTVEGTSNPNLYWYRQAAGRGLQLLFYSVGIGQISSEVPQNLSASRPQDRQFILSSKKLLLSDSGFYLCAWSVGDTQSYEQYFGPGTRLTVT.

V and J are TRBV12-3 or TRBV12-4 and TRBJ2-2, with no clear D. The CDR3 covers 12 residues. The V and J ends lost 6 bases and 2 bases respectively, with 4 bases between them. The CDR3 DNA follows: TGTGCCAGCAGCTTCAACACCGGGGAGCTGTTTTTT. This codes for CASSFNTGELFF.

This clone was observed once. The V call is TRBV11-2, the J call TRBJ1-1, with D possibly TRBD1 on 5 matching bases. Germline V gene lookup returns CDR1 SGHAT and CDR2 FQNNGV. V lost 2 bases, J lost 7 bases, and 8 bases lay in between. The CDR3 spans 12 residues. In DNA, the CDR3 is TGTGCCAGCAGCTTATGGGGGGTTGAAGCTTTCTTT. Translated: CASSLWGVEAFF.

This chain joins TRBV27 and TRBJ2-1, with TRBD2 matching over 7 bases. CDR3 length: 13 residues. V trimming: 5 bases; J trimming: 9 bases; junction bases outside the gene matches: 7. Germline values: CDR1 MNHEY, CDR2 SMNVEV (reference sequence). The chain's CDR3 is CASSPTSVGEQFF. The CDR3 DNA reads TGTGCCAGCAGTCCTACTAGCGTGGGTGAGCAGTTCTTC.

With respect to this clone: The junction shows a germline mismatch at one end, possibly a read error. The chain is built from TRBV7-8 and TRBJ2-7; 8 nucleotides match TRBD2. Germline V gene data show CDR1 as SGHVS and CDR2 as FQNEAQ. CDR3 length: 16 amino acids. The CDR3 nucleotides read TGTGTCAGCAGCCCACGGTCGGGAGGGACCTATTACGAGCAGTACTTC. This gives the protein CVSSPRSGGTYYEQYF.

The chain employs TRBV12-5 and TRBJ1-6; D remains unclear. V dropped 2 bases and J dropped 10 bases, with 21 bases sitting between them. The CDR3 sequence is 17 residues long. From germline, CDR1 is LGHNT and CDR2 FRNRAP. This CDR3 reads CASGLSRETLISSPLHF. For the CDR3, the DNA is TGTGCTAGTGGTTTGTCCCGGGAAACCTTAATTAGCTCACCCCTCCACTTT. Together with reference TRBV12-5 and TRBJ1-6, the CDR3 gives the full variable domain: DARVTQTPRHKVTEMGQEVTMRCQPILGHNTVFWYRQTMMQGLELLAYFRNRAPLDDSGMPKDRFSAEMPDATLATLKIQPSEPRDSAVYFCASGLSRETLISSPLHFGNGTRLTVT.